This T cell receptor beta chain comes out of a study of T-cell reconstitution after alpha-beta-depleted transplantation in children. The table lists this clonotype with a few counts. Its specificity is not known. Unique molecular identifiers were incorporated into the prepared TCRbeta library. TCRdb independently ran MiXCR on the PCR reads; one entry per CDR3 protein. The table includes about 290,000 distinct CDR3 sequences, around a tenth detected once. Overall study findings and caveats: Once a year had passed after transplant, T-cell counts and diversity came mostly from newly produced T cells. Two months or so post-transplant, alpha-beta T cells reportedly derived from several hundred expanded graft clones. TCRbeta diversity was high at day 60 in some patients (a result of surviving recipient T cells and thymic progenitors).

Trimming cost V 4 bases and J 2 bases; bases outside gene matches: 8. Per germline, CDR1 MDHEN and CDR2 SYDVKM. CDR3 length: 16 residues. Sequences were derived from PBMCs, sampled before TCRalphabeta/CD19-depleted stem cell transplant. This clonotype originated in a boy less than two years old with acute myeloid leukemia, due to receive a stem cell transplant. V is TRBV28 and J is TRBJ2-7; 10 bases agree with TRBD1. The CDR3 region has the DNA TGTGCCAGCAGTTATGCGGGACAGGGGCGAACCTACGAGCAGTACTTC. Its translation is CASSYAGQGRTYEQYF.